These 9 T cell receptor beta chains came from one sample sequenced in a study of Ad26.COV2.S vaccination and SARS-CoV-2 variants. The treatment was: some 20 received Ad26.COV2.S at low or high dose, single or two shots; several received placebo; per-sample allocation not given. Sampling happened 63 days after the first vaccine or placebo injection. The protocol was immunoSEQ multiplex PCR, while the TCRdb copy is restricted to in-frame clones and leaves out a portion. The sample includes some 460,000 clones, roughly nine tenths of them seen just once. Sequenced material: peripheral blood, taken in a trial of Ad26.COV2.S vaccine versus placebo. These TCRs come from a person aged 18-60 years who received the Ad26.COV2.S COVID-19 vaccine or a placebo.

The genes are TRBV10-3 and TRBJ2-3, with D unresolved. The ends were cut back, 4 bases at V and 1 base at J, with 9 bases in the middle. Germline V gene sequence: CDR1 ENHRY, CDR2 SYGVKD. The CDR3 length is 14 residues. In nucleotides, the CDR3 is TGTGCCATCAGTGTTGGTGGGGGCACAGATACGCAGTATTTT. Protein product: CAISVGGGTDTQYF.

The rearrangement uses TRBV5-1 and TRBJ1-4; D gene unclear. The germline V gene encodes CDR1 SGHRS and CDR2 YFSETQ. Trimming cost V 4 bases and J 3 bases, with 16 bases left between them. There are 16 residues in the CDR3. In DNA form, the CDR3 reads TGCGCCAGCAGCCCCACTCTACGGGGAGCTAATGAAAAACTGTTTTTT. Its protein product is CASSPTLRGANEKLFF.

The rearrangement uses TRBV28 and TRBJ1-5, with 7 bases matching TRBD1. Per germline, CDR1 MDHEN and CDR2 SYDVKM. This CDR3 is 13 amino acids long. Germline trimming cut 10 bases from V and 5 bases from J; bases unmatched to any gene: 8. CDR3 protein: CAIEQGSDQPQHF. DNA of the CDR3: TGTGCCATCGAACAGGGGTCAGATCAGCCCCAGCATTTT.

This chain links TRBV19 with TRBJ1-1; D unresolved. Germline values: CDR1 LNHDA, CDR2 SQIVND (reference sequence). With 1 base removed from V and 7 bases from J, the gap between germline ends came to 10 bases. The CDR3 covers 13 residues. The CDR3 region has the DNA TGTGCCAGTAGTATAGGTTTGAATTATGAAGCTTTCTTT. Translated, it gives CASSIGLNYEAFF.

This clone showed up just a few times. CDR3 sequence: CASSFPGQRSSYNSPLHF. DNA for the CDR3: TGTGCCAGCAGTTTTCCGGGACAAAGGAGCTCCTATAATTCACCCCTCCACTTT. The rearrangement joins TRBV6-2 or TRBV6-3 to TRBJ1-6, with a tentative D call TRBD1 (6 bases). Germline assignment: CDR1 MNHEY and CDR2 SVGEGT. Between the trimmed V and J ends, which lost 4 bases and 0 bases, there was a span of 16 bases. This CDR3 spans 18 amino acids.

DNA of the CDR3: TGTGCCAGCAGTTCACTAGCGGGATGGTATACGCAGTATTTT. The encoded protein is CASSSLAGWYTQYF. The rearrangement joins TRBV6-5 to TRBJ2-3; TRBD2 aligns across 10 bases. The germline gives CDR1 MNHEY, CDR2 SVGAGI. CDR3 length: 14 amino acids. Trimming cost V 4 bases and J 7 bases; bases outside gene matches: 5.

This chain links TRBV12-3 or TRBV12-4 with TRBJ2-7; D remains unclear. The CDR3 loop spans 12 amino acids. Between the trimmed V and J ends, which lost 5 bases and 6 bases, there was a span of 11 bases. The DNA of the CDR3 is TGTGCCAGCAGTCGCACACCCTCCGAGCAGTACTTC. Amino acids: CASSRTPSEQYF.

This clone occurred a few times. This chain uses TRBV18 with TRBJ1-6, with 8 bases fitting TRBD1. With V trimmed by 5 bases and J by 7 bases, 4 bases remained unmatched. CDR1 is KGHSH and CDR2 is LQKENI in the germline V gene. CDR3 size: 14 residues. CDR3 amino acids: CASSIDRGNSPLHF. Written as DNA, the CDR3 is TGTGCCAGCTCAATTGACAGGGGCAATTCACCCCTCCACTTT.

The CDR3 nucleotides are TGTGCCAGCAGCTTAGGACTAGCGGGAGGCAATGAGCAGTTCTTC. Its protein product is CASSLGLAGGNEQFF. This chain connects TRBV13 to TRBJ2-1; 12 bases line up with TRBD2. This CDR3 spans 15 amino acids. V was clipped by 0 bases and J by 6 bases; unmatched bases: 0. The germline V gene has CDR1 PRHDT and CDR2 FYEKMQ (reference sequence).